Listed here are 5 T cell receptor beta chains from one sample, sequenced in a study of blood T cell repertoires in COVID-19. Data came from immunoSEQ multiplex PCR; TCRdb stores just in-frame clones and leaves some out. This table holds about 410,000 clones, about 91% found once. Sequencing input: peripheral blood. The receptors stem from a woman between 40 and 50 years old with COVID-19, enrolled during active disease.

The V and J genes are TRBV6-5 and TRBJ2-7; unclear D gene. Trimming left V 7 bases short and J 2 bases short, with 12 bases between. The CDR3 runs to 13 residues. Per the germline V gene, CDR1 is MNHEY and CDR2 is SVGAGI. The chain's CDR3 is CASKLPVAYEQYF. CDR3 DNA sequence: TGTGCCAGCAAATTGCCTGTAGCCTACGAGCAGTACTTC.

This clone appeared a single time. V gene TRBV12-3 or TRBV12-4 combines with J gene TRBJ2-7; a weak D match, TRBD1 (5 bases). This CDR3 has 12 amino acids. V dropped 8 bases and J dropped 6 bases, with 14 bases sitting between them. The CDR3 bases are TGTGCCAGCGGGATTGGGGCCCCCGAGCAGTACTTC. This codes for CASGIGAPEQYF.

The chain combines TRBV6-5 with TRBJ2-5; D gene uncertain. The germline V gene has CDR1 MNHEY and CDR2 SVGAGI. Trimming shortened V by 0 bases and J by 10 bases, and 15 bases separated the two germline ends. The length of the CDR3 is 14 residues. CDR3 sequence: CASSYSRLSRGQYF. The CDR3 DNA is TGTGCCAGCAGTTACTCGAGGCTTTCCCGTGGCCAGTACTTC.

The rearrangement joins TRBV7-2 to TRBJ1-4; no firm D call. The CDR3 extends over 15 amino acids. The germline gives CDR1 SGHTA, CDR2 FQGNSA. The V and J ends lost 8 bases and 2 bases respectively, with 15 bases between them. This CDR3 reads CASGRVSATNEKLFF. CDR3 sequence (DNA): TGTGCCAGCGGGCGGGTTAGCGCGACTAATGAAAAACTGTTTTTT.

The CDR3 DNA reads as TGTGCCACCAGCGGGAAAAAACAGGGGAGAACGAACACTGAAGCTTTCTTT. Translating gives CATSGKKQGRTNTEAFF. The chain links TRBV15 to TRBJ1-1, with 7 bases identical to TRBD1. CDR1 and CDR2 (germline): LNHNV, YYDKDF (reference sequence). The CDR3 is 17 residues long. J was trimmed by 1 base and V by 5 bases; bases with no gene match: 13.